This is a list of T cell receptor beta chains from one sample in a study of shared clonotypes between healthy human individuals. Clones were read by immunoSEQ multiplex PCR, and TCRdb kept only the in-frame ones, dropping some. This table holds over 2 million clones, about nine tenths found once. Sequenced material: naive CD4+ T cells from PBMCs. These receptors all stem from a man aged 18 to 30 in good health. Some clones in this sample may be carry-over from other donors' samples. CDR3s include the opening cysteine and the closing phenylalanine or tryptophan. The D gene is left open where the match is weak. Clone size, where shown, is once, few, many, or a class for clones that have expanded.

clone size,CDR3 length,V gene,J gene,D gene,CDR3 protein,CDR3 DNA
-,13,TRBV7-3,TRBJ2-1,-,CASSLQPANEQFF,TGTGCCAGCAGCTTACAGCCAGCGAATGAGCAGTTCTTC
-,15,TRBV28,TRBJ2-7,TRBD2,CASRYSSGRFYEQYF,TGTGCCAGCAGGTACTCTAGCGGGAGGTTTTACGAGCAGTACTTC
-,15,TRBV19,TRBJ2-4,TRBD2,CASSIQSGGPNIQYF,TGTGCCAGTAGTATTCAGAGCGGGGGACCCAACATTCAGTACTTC
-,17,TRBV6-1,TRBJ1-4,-,CASSDVTGRGTNEKLFF,TGTGCCAGCAGTGATGTCACAGGGAGGGGAACTAATGAAAAACTGTTTTTT
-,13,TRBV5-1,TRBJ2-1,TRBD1,CASAQDPGQGLFF,TGCGCCAGCGCCCAAGATCCGGGACAGGGACTGTTCTTC
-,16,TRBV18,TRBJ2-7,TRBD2,CASSPRRLAEIYEQYF,TGTGCCAGCTCACCACGAAGACTAGCGGAAATCTACGAGCAGTACTTC
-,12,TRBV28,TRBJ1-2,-,CASSLFGNGYTF,TGTGCCAGCAGTTTATTCGGGAATGGCTACACCTTC
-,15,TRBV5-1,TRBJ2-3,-,CASSLGQATTDTQYF,TGCGCCAGCAGCTTGGGACAGGCGACCACAGATACGCAGTATTTT
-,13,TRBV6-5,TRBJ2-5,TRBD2,CASTLAGAETQYF,TGTGCCAGCACCCTAGCGGGAGCGGAGACCCAGTACTTC
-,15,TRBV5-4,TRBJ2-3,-,CASRWGAVSTDTQYF,TGTGCCAGCAGGTGGGGGGCGGTAAGCACAGATACGCAGTATTTT
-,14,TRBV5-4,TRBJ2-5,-,CASSPDRSRETQYF,TGTGCCAGCAGCCCTGACCGTTCAAGAGAGACCCAGTACTTC
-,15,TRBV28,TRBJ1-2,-,CASSLIPGSNYGYTF,TGTGCCAGCAGTTTAATTCCAGGGTCTAACTATGGCTACACCTTC
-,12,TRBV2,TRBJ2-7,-,CASSVSQYEQYF,TGTGCCAGCAGTGTTTCGCAATACGAGCAGTACTTC
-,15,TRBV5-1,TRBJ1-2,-,CASSLAEATNYGYTF,TGCGCCAGCAGCTTGGCGGAGGCCACAAACTATGGCTACACCTTC
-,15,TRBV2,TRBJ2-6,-,CASSVQAPGANVLTF,TGTGCCAGCAGCGTTCAAGCGCCCGGGGCCAACGTCCTGACTTTC
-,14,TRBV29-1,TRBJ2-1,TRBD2,CSVLLAGKVNEQFF,TGCAGCGTTCTGCTAGCGGGAAAAGTCAATGAGCAGTTCTTC
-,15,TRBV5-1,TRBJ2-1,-,CASSLQITSYNEQFF,TGCGCCAGCAGCTTACAAATTACTTCCTACAATGAGCAGTTCTTC
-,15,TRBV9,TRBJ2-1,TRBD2,CASSVVGGSGGEQFF,TGTGCCAGCAGCGTAGTTGGCGGGAGTGGTGGTGAGCAGTTCTTC
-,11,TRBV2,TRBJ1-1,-,CASRYSVEAFF,TGTGCCAGCAGGTACTCTGTTGAAGCTTTCTTT
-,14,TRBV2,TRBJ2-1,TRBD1,CASRGDRGFHEQFF,TGTGCCAGCAGGGGGGACAGGGGGTTCCATGAGCAGTTCTTC
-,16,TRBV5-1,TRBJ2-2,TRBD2,CASSLELAGDTGELFF,TGCGCCAGCAGCTTGGAACTAGCGGGAGACACCGGGGAGCTGTTTTTT
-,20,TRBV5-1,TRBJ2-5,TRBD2,CASSFGTSGRAWGPQETQYF,TGCGCCAGCAGCTTCGGGACTAGCGGGAGGGCCTGGGGTCCCCAAGAGACCCAGTACTTC
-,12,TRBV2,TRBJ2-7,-,CASRRESDEQYF,TGTGCCAGCAGACGAGAATCCGACGAGCAGTACTTC
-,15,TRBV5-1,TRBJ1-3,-,CASSPRGFSGNTIYF,TGCGCCAGCAGCCCCAGGGGCTTCTCTGGAAACACCATATATTTT
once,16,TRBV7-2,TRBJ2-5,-,CASTRPSRGGLETQYF,TGTGCCAGCACCCGACCCTCGAGGGGGGGCTTGGAGACCCAGTACTTC
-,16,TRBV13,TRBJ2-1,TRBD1,CASSRGTGGSYNEQFF,TGTGCCAGCAGCCGTGGGACAGGCGGGTCTTACAATGAGCAGTTCTTC
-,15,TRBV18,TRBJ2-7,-,CASSPPSPQMEEQYF,TGTGCCAGCTCACCACCGAGTCCCCAGATGGAGGAGCAGTACTTC
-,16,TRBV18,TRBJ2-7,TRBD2,CASSPGGGRGIYEQYF,TGTGCCAGCTCCCCTGGTGGCGGGAGAGGAATCTACGAGCAGTACTTC
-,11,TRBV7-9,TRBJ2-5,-,CASSEGGTQYF,TGTGCCAGCAGCGAGGGGGGGACCCAGTACTTC
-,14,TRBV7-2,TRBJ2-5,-,CASSPDWSQETQYF,TGTGCCAGCAGCCCGGACTGGTCCCAAGAGACCCAGTACTTC
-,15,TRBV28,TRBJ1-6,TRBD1,CASSPGQGIVSPLHF,TGTGCCAGCAGCCCGGGACAGGGGATCGTATCACCCCTCCACTTT
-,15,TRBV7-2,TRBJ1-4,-,CASSPNGAGGEKLFF,TGTGCCAGCAGCCCAAACGGGGCAGGAGGAGAAAAACTGTTTTTT
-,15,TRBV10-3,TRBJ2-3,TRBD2,CAIRGGELGTDTQYF,TGTGCCATCAGGGGGGGGGAGTTGGGCACAGATACGCAGTATTTT
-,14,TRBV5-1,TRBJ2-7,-,CASSRFTSGGEQYF,TGCGCCAGCAGCCGGTTCACTAGTGGAGGCGAGCAGTACTTC
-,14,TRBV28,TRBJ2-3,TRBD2,CASRTSGSGDTQYF,TGTGCCAGCAGGACTAGCGGGAGCGGAGATACGCAGTATTTT
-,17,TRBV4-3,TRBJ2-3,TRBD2,CASSQGTSGRARDTQYF,TGCGCCAGCAGCCAAGGGACTAGCGGGAGGGCCAGAGATACGCAGTATTTT
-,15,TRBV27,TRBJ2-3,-,CASSSSGGSTDTQYF,TGTGCCAGCAGTTCCTCCGGGGGAAGCACAGATACGCAGTATTTT
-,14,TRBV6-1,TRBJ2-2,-,CATETGTVLRELFF,TGTGCCACCGAGACCGGGACCGTCCTTCGGGAGCTGTTTTTT
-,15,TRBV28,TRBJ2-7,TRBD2,CASFRRSGAAYEQYF,TGTGCCAGCTTTAGACGTAGCGGGGCAGCCTACGAGCAGTACTTC
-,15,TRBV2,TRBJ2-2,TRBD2,CASSELAGNTGELFF,TGTGCCAGCAGTGAACTAGCGGGGAACACCGGGGAGCTGTTTTTT
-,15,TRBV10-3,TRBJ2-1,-,CAISASGTTYNEQFF,TGTGCCATCAGTGCGTCGGGGACCACCTACAATGAGCAGTTCTTC
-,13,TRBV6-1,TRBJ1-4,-,CASIGPIYEKLFF,TGTGCCAGCATAGGACCGATCTATGAAAAACTGTTTTTT
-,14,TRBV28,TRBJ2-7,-,CASSVSRGTYEQYF,TGTGCCAGCAGTGTCTCTAGAGGAACCTACGAGCAGTACTTC
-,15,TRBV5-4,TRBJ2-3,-,CASSLKSSSTDTQYF,TGTGCCAGCAGCTTAAAGTCGAGCTCCACAGATACGCAGTATTTT
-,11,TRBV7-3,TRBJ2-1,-,CASSPPHEQFF,TGTGCCAGCAGCCCCCCCCATGAGCAGTTCTTC
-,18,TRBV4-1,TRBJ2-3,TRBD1,CASSLYPWTGGDVNTQYF,TGCGCCAGCAGCCTCTACCCTTGGACAGGGGGCGATGTAAATACGCAGTATTTT
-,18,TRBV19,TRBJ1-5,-,CASSILSWGRRVDQPQHF,TGTGCCAGTAGTATCCTTTCTTGGGGCAGGAGGGTGGATCAGCCCCAGCATTTT
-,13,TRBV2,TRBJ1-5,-,CASSVWEDQPQHF,TGTGCCAGCAGTGTTTGGGAGGATCAGCCCCAGCATTTT
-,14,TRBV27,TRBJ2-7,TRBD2,CASGGAGGAYEQYF,TGTGCCAGCGGGGGTGCGGGAGGGGCCTACGAGCAGTACTTC
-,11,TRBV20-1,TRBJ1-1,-,CSAAENTEAFF,TGCAGTGCTGCAGAGAACACTGAAGCTTTCTTT
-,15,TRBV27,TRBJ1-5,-,CASSLSRQVNQPQHF,TGTGCCAGCAGTTTATCAAGACAGGTCAATCAGCCCCAGCATTTT